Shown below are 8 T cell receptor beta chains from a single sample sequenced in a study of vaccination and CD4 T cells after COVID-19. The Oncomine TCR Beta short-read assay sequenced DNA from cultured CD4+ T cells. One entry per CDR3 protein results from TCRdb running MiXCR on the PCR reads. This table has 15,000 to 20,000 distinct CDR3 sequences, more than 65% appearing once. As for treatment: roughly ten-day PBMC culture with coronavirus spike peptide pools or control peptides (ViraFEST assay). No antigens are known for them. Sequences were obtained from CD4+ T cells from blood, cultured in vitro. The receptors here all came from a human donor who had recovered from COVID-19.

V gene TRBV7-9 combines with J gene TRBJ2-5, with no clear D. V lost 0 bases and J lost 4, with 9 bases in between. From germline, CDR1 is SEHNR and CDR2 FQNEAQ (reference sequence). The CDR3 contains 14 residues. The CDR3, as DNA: TGTGCCAGCAGCTTAGCGGTAGCAGGAGAGACCCAGTACTTC. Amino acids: CASSLAVAGETQYF.

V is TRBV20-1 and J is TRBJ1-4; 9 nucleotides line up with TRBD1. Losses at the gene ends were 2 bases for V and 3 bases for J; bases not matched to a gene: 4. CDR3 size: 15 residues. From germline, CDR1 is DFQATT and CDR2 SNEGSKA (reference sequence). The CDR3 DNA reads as TGCAGTGCTAGACCGGGACAGGGCGCTAATGAAAAACTGTTTTTT. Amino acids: CSARPGQGANEKLFF.

The DNA for the CDR3 is TGTGCCAGCACCTTGGAGGGGCTCGACAATCAGCCCCAGCATTTT. Translating gives CASTLEGLDNQPQHF. This chain links TRBV6-1 with TRBJ1-5, with a tentative D call TRBD1 (5 bases). The germline gives CDR1 MNHNS, CDR2 SASEGT. The CDR3 loop spans 15 amino acids. V lost 7 bases to trimming and J lost 3 bases, with 16 bases between them.

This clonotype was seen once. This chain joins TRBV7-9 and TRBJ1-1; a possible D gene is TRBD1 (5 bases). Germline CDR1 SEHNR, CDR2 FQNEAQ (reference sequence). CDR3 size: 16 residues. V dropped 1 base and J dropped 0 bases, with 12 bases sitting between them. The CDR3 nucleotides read TGTGCCAGCAGCTTAGAGGGGCCCTCTCTGAACACTGAAGCTTTCTTT. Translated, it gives CASSLEGPSLNTEAFF.

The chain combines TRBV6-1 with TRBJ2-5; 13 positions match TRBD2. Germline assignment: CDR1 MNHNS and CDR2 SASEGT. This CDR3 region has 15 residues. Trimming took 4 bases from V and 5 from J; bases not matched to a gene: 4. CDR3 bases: TGTGCCAGCAGTGCACTAGCGGGGGGGCTGGAGACCCAGTACTTC. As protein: CASSALAGGLETQYF.

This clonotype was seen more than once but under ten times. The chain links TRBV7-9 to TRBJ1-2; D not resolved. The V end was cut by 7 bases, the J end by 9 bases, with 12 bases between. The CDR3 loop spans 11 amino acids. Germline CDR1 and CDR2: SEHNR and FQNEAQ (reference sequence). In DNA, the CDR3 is TGTGCCAGCACCCTTATAGGGAGCTACACCTTC. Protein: CASTLIGSYTF.

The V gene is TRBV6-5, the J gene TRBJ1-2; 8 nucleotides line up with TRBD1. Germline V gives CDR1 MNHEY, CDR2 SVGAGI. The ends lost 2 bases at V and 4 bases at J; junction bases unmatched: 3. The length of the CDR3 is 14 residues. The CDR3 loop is CASSYLTGAYGYTF. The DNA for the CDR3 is TGTGCCAGCAGTTACCTGACAGGGGCCTATGGCTACACCTTC.

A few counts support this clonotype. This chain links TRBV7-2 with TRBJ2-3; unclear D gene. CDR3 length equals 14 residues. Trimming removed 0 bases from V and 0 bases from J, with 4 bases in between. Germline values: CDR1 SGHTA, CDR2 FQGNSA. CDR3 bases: TGTGCCAGCAGCTTAGCGTCTAGCACAGATACGCAGTATTTT. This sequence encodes CASSLASSTDTQYF.